A single sample gave rise to the 15 T cell receptor beta chains below, sequenced in a study of cytomegalovirus exposure and HLA in healthy donors. The PCR was carried out with 60 Vbeta primers and 13 Jbeta primers. Sequencing was performed with immunoSEQ multiplex PCR; in TCRdb, only in-frame clones are kept and a portion is missing. The sample includes about 130,000 clones, about 71% of them seen just once. Input material: PBMCs. The receptor source for this set is a woman aged 50 to 65 in good health and CMV-seronegative.

This clone has a handful of counts. This chain links TRBV4-2 with TRBJ2-3, with 7 nucleotides matching TRBD2. The ends lost 0 bases at V and 6 bases at J; junction bases unmatched: 9. Germline CDR1 LGHNA, CDR2 YNFKEQ. CDR3 length: 16 amino acids. The CDR3 is CASSQDMGEGRDTQYF. CDR3 in DNA: TGTGCCAGCAGCCAAGATATGGGGGAGGGCCGGGATACGCAGTATTTT.

The chain recombines TRBV2 with TRBJ1-2; 7 bases match TRBD1. This CDR3 contains 13 residues. Trimming at V came to 6 bases and at J to 8 bases, leaving 9 bases not matched to a gene. From germline, CDR1 is SNHLY and CDR2 FYNNEI. The chain's CDR3 is CASRGTAKVGYTF. CDR3 in DNA: TGTGCCAGCAGGGGGACAGCCAAGGTGGGCTACACCTTC.

This chain uses TRBV7-9 with TRBJ2-7; tentatively, D is TRBD2 (5 bases). Trimming took off 5 bases at V and 1 base at J, with 9 bases between the two ends. The germline CDR1 and CDR2 sequences are SEHNR and FQNEAQ (reference sequence). The CDR3 spans 13 residues. The CDR3 DNA follows: TGTGCCAGCAGCCGGGAAACTTCCTACGAGCAGTACTTC. Its protein is CASSRETSYEQYF. Combining the CDR3 with reference TRBV7-9 and TRBJ2-7 gives the whole variable domain DTGVSQNPRHKITKRGQNVTFRCDPISEHNRLYWYRQTLGQGPEFLTYFQNEAQLEKSRLLSDRFSAERPKGSFSTLEIQRTEQGDSAMYLCASSRETSYEQYFGPGTRLTVT.

The V call is TRBV6-5, the J call TRBJ2-1, with 12 nucleotides matching TRBD1. After removal of 7 bases from V and 9 bases from J, the junction contained 10 bases not matched to a gene. Germline V gene sequence: CDR1 MNHEY, CDR2 SVGAGI. The CDR3 spans 15 residues. The CDR3 spells CASTKGDRGRGEQFF. The CDR3 DNA reads TGTGCCAGCACCAAAGGGGACAGGGGGCGAGGTGAGCAGTTCTTC.

This clone was detected only once. This chain joins TRBV28 and TRBJ2-1; a possible D gene is TRBD2 (7 bases). Germline lookup yields CDR1 MDHEN and CDR2 SYDVKM. The CDR3 has 15 residues. Trimming left V 6 bases short and J 9 bases short, with 21 bases between. Written as DNA, the CDR3 is TGTGCCAGCAGCCGAAGGGGGAGGGCAATCAGTGAGCAGTTCTTC. Its protein product is CASSRRGRAISEQFF. Drawing the rest from reference TRBV28 and TRBJ2-1, the complete variable domain is DVKVTQSSRYLVKRTGEKVFLECVQDMDHENMFWYRQDPGLGLRLIYFSYDVKMKEKGDIPEGYSVSREKKERFSLILESASTNQTSMYLCASSRRGRAISEQFFGPGTRLTVL.

This clone is categorized as medium-sized. The CDR3 sequence: CARGTSGTDTQYF. As DNA, the CDR3 is TGTGCCAGGGGGACTAGCGGCACAGATACGCAGTATTTT. The chain links TRBV2 to TRBJ2-3, with 10 bases aligning to TRBD2. This CDR3 is built from 13 residues. Germline trimming cut 9 bases from V and 1 base from J; bases unmatched to any gene: 1. Germline CDR1 is SNHLY and CDR2 is FYNNEI. The full variable domain, rest sourced from reference TRBV2 and TRBJ2-3, is EPEVTQTPSHQVTQMGQEVILRCVPISNHLYFYWYRQILGQKVEFLVSFYNNEISEKSEIFDDQFSVERPDGSNFTLKIRSTKLEDSAMYFCARGTSGTDTQYFGPGTRLTVL.

This clone was seen more than once but under ten times. The rearrangement uses TRBV27 and TRBJ2-5; TRBD2 is a possible D gene (5 bases). This CDR3 is 13 amino acids long. Per the germline V gene, CDR1 is MNHEY and CDR2 is SMNVEV (reference sequence). V was trimmed by 6 bases and J by 4 bases, leaving 12 bases between them. The CDR3, as DNA: TGTGCCAGCAGCCCTAGCAACCCAGAGACCCAGTACTTC. Protein sequence: CASSPSNPETQYF.

This chain connects TRBV6-1 to TRBJ1-2; D possibly corresponds to TRBD1 (5 bases). The CDR3 length is 15 residues. Germline V gives CDR1 MNHNS, CDR2 SASEGT. V dropped 2 bases and J dropped 2 bases, with 12 bases sitting between them. This CDR3 reads CASSENRFYNYGYTF. CDR3 nucleotide sequence: TGTGCCAGCAGTGAAAACAGGTTTTACAACTATGGCTACACCTTC.

The CDR3 is CASTGGETQYF. In DNA form, the CDR3 reads TGTGCCAGCACGGGAGGAGAGACCCAGTACTTC. J is TRBJ2-5 and V is TRBV28; 7 bases are shared with TRBD2. Germline V gene lookup returns CDR1 MDHEN and CDR2 SYDVKM. The CDR3 contains 11 residues. Losses at the gene ends were 7 bases for V and 4 bases for J; bases not matched to a gene: 0.

This clone was counted a few times. This rearrangement joins TRBV9 to TRBJ2-1, with D possibly TRBD2 on 5 matching bases. CDR1 is SGDLS and CDR2 is YYNGEE in the germline V gene. V was cut by 4 bases and J by 4 bases, with 15 bases left in between. The CDR3 totals 15 residues. CDR3 DNA: TGTGCCAGCAGCTCGATAGCGAACAGATACAATGAGCAGTTCTTC. Encoded protein: CASSSIANRYNEQFF.

V usage is TRBV28 and J usage is TRBJ2-2, with 8 bases that match TRBD1. Germline trimming cut 5 bases from V and 7 bases from J; bases unmatched to any gene: 9. Germline lookup yields CDR1 MDHEN and CDR2 SYDVKM. This CDR3 spans 15 amino acids. CDR3 amino acids: CASSRTGLGIGELFF. The CDR3 DNA follows: TGTGCCAGCAGTAGGACAGGGTTGGGGATCGGGGAGCTGTTTTTT.

V usage is TRBV27 and J usage is TRBJ2-3, with D possibly matching TRBD1 (5 bases). The V gene lost 7 bases and the J gene lost 3 bases, with 20 bases spanning the gap. The CDR3 contains 16 residues. Germline CDR1 reads MNHEY; CDR2 reads SMNVEV (reference sequence). The CDR3 loop reads CASTRGQGLVTDTQYF. In nucleotides, the CDR3 is TGTGCCAGCACCCGTGGTCAGGGTTTGGTAACAGATACGCAGTATTTT.

V and J are TRBV7-9 and TRBJ1-2; 10 bases line up with TRBD1. The CDR3 totals 15 residues. Germline CDR1 is SEHNR and CDR2 is FQNEAQ (reference sequence). Trimming removed 5 bases from V and 4 bases from J; junction bases left unmatched: 7. The CDR3 sequence: CASSETGGSGYGYTF. The CDR3 coding sequence is TGTGCCAGCAGCGAGACAGGGGGCTCAGGCTATGGCTACACCTTC.

The V gene is TRBV7-9, the J gene TRBJ2-7; possible D gene TRBD1, 5 bases. V was pared by 1 base and J by 6 bases, with 13 bases between. The germline gives CDR1 SEHNR, CDR2 FQNEAQ (reference sequence). The CDR3 contains 14 residues. This chain's CDR3 is CASSLDRIAGEQYF. CDR3 coding DNA: TGTGCCAGCAGCTTAGACAGGATCGCCGGCGAGCAGTACTTC.

This clone has a handful of counts. The chain has TRBV19 and TRBJ2-2; 10 bases map to TRBD2. V lost 1 base, J lost 6 bases, and 11 bases stayed unmatched. The CDR3 covers 18 residues. Germline V lookup: CDR1 LNHDA, CDR2 SQIVND (reference sequence). CDR3: CASSIGPAGGPIAGELFF. Here the CDR3 DNA reads TGTGCCAGTAGTATAGGTCCAGCGGGAGGGCCTATCGCCGGGGAGCTGTTTTTT.